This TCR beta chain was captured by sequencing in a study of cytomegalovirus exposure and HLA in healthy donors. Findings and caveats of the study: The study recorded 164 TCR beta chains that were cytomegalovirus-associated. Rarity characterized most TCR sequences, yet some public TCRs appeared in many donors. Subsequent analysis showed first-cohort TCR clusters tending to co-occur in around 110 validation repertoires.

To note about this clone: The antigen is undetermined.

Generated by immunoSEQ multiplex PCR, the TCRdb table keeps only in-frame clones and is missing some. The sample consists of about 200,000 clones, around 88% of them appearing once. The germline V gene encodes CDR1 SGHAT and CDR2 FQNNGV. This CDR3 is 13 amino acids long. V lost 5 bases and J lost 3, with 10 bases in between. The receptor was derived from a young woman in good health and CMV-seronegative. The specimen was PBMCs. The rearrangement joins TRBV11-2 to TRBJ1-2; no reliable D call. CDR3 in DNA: TGTGCCAGCAGCCCCGGTCATGACTATGGCTACACCTTC. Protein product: CASSPGHDYGYTF.